Only a few counts were recorded for the clone carrying this T cell receptor beta chain. Expressed TCRB transcripts got sequenced, as all isolated RNA was reverse transcribed. The table came from immunoSEQ multiplex PCR; TCRdb's copy has only in-frame clones and leaves some out. The sample records a few hundred thousand clones, 14% being singletons. Researchers reported sorting CD4+ naive, central memory, regulatory and stem cell-like memory cells via CD45RO/CCR7/CD25/CD127/CD95/CD27. This sample was included in a study of beta chain features in type 1 diabetes. This receptor was obtained from a man aged 25-40 years in good health. Source material: central memory CD4+ T cells from blood.

CDR3 DNA sequence: TGTGCCAGCGGGATCGGTACAGGGTTCCACGAGCAGTACTTC. It encodes CASGIGTGFHEQYF. The rearrangement links TRBV13 to TRBJ2-7; weak D call: TRBD1 (6 bases). The CDR3 spans 14 residues. Germline V gene lookup returns CDR1 PRHDT and CDR2 FYEKMQ (reference sequence). Trimming pared 8 bases from V and 5 bases from J, leaving 19 bases between. Looking up the rest from reference TRBV13 and TRBJ2-7 gives the full variable domain: AAGVIQSPRHLIKEKRETATLKCYPIPRHDTVYWYQQGPGQDPQFLISFYEKMQSDKGSIPDRFSAQQFSDYHSELNMSSLELGDSALYFCASGIGTGFHEQYFGPGTRLTVT.